Listed below are T cell receptor beta chains from one sample, sequenced in a study of cytotoxic CD8 clonotypes in ibrutinib-treated CLL. Here immunoSEQ multiplex PCR was the method, and the copy in TCRdb shows in-frame clones only, minus some. In the table there are approximately 150,000 clones, 70% to 90% of which are singletons. Specimen: PBMCs, collected at disease progression, from a patient treated with ibrutinib. The receptors were gathered from a human donor with chronic lymphocytic leukemia. CDR3s leave out the opening cysteine and the closing phenylalanine or tryptophan.

length: 14
V: TRBV5-1
CDR3: ASSLLPQSGGTEAF

length: 10
V: TRBV28
CDR3: ASSLTGGLAF

length: 11
V: TRBV5-1
CDR3: ASSFDTIYGYT

length: 12
V: TRBV5-1
CDR3: ASSPGVDTGELF

length: 13
V: TRBV5-3
CDR3: ASSLEGTRSGEQY

length: 16
V: TRBV6-1
CDR3: ASSVADITWAGANVLT

length: 14
V: TRBV29-1
CDR3: SVVSRQGASGNTIY

length: 15
V: TRBV5-1
CDR3: ASSLAGQGDTNYGYT

length: 13
V: TRBV5-1
CDR3: ASSFSSERSNEQF

length: 14
V: TRBV5-6
CDR3: ASSIGRAYSNQPQH

length: 10
V: TRBV2
CDR3: ASSDRGEKLF

length: 16
V: TRBV5-1
CDR3: ASSPWGGQGSSQETQY

length: 17
V: TRBV28
CDR3: ASSLGRAYRTGENTEAF

length: 12
V: TRBV7-9
CDR3: ASIQGSTNYGYT

length: 11
V: TRBV7-6
CDR3: ASSRDRDTEAF

length: 13
V: TRBV11-2
CDR3: ASSWEREGHYEQF

length: 14
V: TRBV6-5
CDR3: ASSFDSSLAKNIQY

length: 12
V: TRBV30
CDR3: AWTLSLGGTEAF

length: 10
V: TRBV29-1
CDR3: SVAAGDQPQH

length: 9
V: TRBV29-1
CDR3: SVDVGDTQY

length: 12
V: TRBV15
CDR3: ATSRGGTGDGYT

length: 15
V: TRBV28
CDR3: ASSLRDRGDSNEKLF

length: 14
V: TRBV4-3
CDR3: ASSQDAGPSYNEQF

length: 14
V: TRBV14
CDR3: ASSQAWGTGSGEQF

length: 12
V: TRBV11-3
CDR3: ASSLGLVGNEQF

length: 15
V: TRBV27
CDR3: ASSSWTGGPLGDTQY

length: 12
V: TRBV4-3
CDR3: ASSLGPNGQPQH

length: 15
V: TRBV9
CDR3: ASSWGTSGSLTDTQY

length: 13
V: TRBV15
CDR3: ATSDWDRDNQPQH

length: 14
V: TRBV5-4
CDR3: ASSLGGRALYNEQF

length: 12
V: TRBV25-1
CDR3: ASSDSGTPYGYT

length: 14
V: TRBV6-1
CDR3: ASSGAAGGSWGTQY

length: 12
V: TRBV9
CDR3: ATRGGLNTGELF

length: 12
V: TRBV5-1
CDR3: ASSPRQGETEAF

length: 11
V: TRBV30
CDR3: AWRGVRNYEQY

length: 17
V: TRBV7-2
CDR3: ASSQPTGTAFKGRDGYT

length: 13
V: TRBV9
CDR3: ASSLWGSNTGELF

length: 13
V: TRBV7-9
CDR3: ASSSSGATSYEQY

length: 12
V: TRBV19
CDR3: ASSIQAYTGELF

length: 11
V: TRBV29-1
CDR3: SVEHPSSGGYT

length: 12
V: TRBV5-6
CDR3: ASSLWTAVYGYT

length: 11
V: TRBV19
CDR3: ATQRTILNEQF

length: 16
V: TRBV7-6
CDR3: ASSLLSRGTGAGETQY

length: 14
V: TRBV21-1
CDR3: ASSKSRLAGENEQF

length: 14
V: TRBV18
CDR3: ASSPNDRGTNTEAF

length: 12
V: TRBV5-1
CDR3: ASTFSAGSYGYT

length: 10
V: TRBV5-1
CDR3: ASSLPAGEQF

length: 12
V: TRBV5-1
CDR3: ASSFGTSQETQY

length: 14
V: TRBV7-2
CDR3: ASSFRIGSLKNIQY

length: 11
V: TRBV27
CDR3: ASSLSRAGELF

length: 11
V: TRBV9
CDR3: ASSVVTTDEQF

length: 16
V: TRBV5-1
CDR3: ASSLARTGSPSTDTQY

length: 13
V: TRBV11-2
CDR3: ASSRNHRTSGTQY